This entry lists 22 T cell receptor beta chains sequenced from one sample in a study of T-cell reconstitution after alpha-beta-depleted transplantation in children. Construction of the TCRbeta library involved unique molecular identifiers. TCRdb processed the PCR reads anew with MiXCR; each CDR3 protein has one entry. The sample has some 290,000 distinct CDR3 sequences; over 20% are singletons. Specimen: PBMCs, mostly from graft donor cells, collected 180 days after TCRalphabeta/CD19-depleted stem cell transplant. These receptors all come from a male patient between 5 and 17 years old who had a stem cell transplant for acute lymphoblastic leukemia, so the T cells may come from the graft donor.

This chain links TRBV12-3 or TRBV12-4 with TRBJ2-4, with D perhaps assigned TRBD1 or TRBD2 (5 bases each). The V end lost 5 bases, the J end lost 3 bases, and 11 bases lay between the germline ends. The CDR3 is 14 amino acids. The CDR3 nucleotides are TGTGCCAGCAGTCCGGGGACGGGCAAAAACATTCAGTACTTC. Translating it yields CASSPGTGKNIQYF.

The chain carries TRBV2 and TRBJ2-3; 12 positions agree with TRBD2. Germline assignment: CDR1 SNHLY and CDR2 FYNNEI. The V and J ends lost 5 bases and 6 bases, in that order; junction bases with no gene match: 9. The CDR3 is made up of 16 amino acids. The CDR3 is CASSPLAGGIMDTQYF. The CDR3 DNA reads TGTGCCAGCAGTCCCCTAGCGGGAGGGATCATGGATACGCAGTATTTT.

This clonotype has only one observation. The rearrangement joins TRBV5-6 to TRBJ2-4; possibly TRBD1 for D (7 bases). CDR1 and CDR2 (germline): SGHDT, YYEEEE. V was cut by 4 bases and J by 6 bases, with 23 bases left in between. This CDR3 spans 17 amino acids. The CDR3 region has the DNA TGTGCCAGCAGCGCCGTCCCAGGGCAGGGGGGCGGAAACATTCAGTACTTC. Protein: CASSAVPGQGGGNIQYF.

This clonotype was detected a few times. This sequence joins TRBV7-4 and TRBJ2-1; either TRBD1 or TRBD2 may supply D (6 bases each). In germline, CDR1 is SGHVT, CDR2 SQSDAQ. The CDR3 consists of 17 residues. The V gene lost 2 bases and the J gene lost 2 bases, with 16 bases spanning the gap. The chain's CDR3 is CASSLKGVRRAYNEQFF. Written as DNA, the CDR3 is TGTGCCAGCAGCTTAAAGGGGGTCAGGAGGGCCTACAATGAGCAGTTCTTC.

This clonotype was detected many times. The chain employs TRBV5-1 and TRBJ2-2; D is possibly TRBD2 (5 bases). Trimming pared 6 bases from V and 5 bases from J, leaving 17 bases between. Germline CDR1 is SGHRS and CDR2 is YFSETQ. The CDR3 has 15 residues. The CDR3 loop is CASNPFAGLTGELFF. The CDR3 DNA sequence: TGCGCCAGCAACCCGTTCGCGGGTCTAACCGGGGAGCTGTTTTTT.

This clonotype was recorded at least ten times. The CDR3 here is CASSAVVAGVLEQFF. For the CDR3, the DNA is TGCGCCAGCAGCGCAGTAGTAGCGGGAGTTCTTGAGCAGTTCTTC. The V gene is TRBV5-1, the J gene TRBJ2-1, with TRBD2 matching over 9 bases. The CDR3 is 15 amino acids. Germline V lookup: CDR1 SGHRS, CDR2 YFSETQ. V lost 4 bases and J lost 9; bases outside the gene matches: 11.

This clonotype was counted a few times. V and J are TRBV6-5 and TRBJ2-5, with D maybe TRBD1 (5 bases). The V and J ends lost 4 bases and 4 bases respectively, with 16 bases between them. Per germline, CDR1 MNHEY and CDR2 SVGAGI. The length of the CDR3 is 15 residues. The CDR3 nucleotides read TGTGCCAGCAGTTTACTAAGGGGCGCGACAGAGACCCAGTACTTC. It codes for CASSLLRGATETQYF.

This clonotype was recorded many times. The V call is TRBV4-1, the J call TRBJ2-1; D is perhaps TRBD1 (6 bases). Trimming left V 5 bases short and J 8 bases short, with 10 bases between. Germline V gene lookup returns CDR1 MGHRA and CDR2 YSYEKL. The CDR3 spans 12 residues. The DNA for the CDR3 is TGCGCCAGCAGCTTTAGGGGGTATGAGCAGTTCTTC. Protein product: CASSFRGYEQFF.

Here the CDR3 reads CASANRGLPYEQYF. The CDR3 region has the DNA TGTGCCAGCGCTAACAGGGGTTTGCCCTACGAGCAGTACTTC. J is TRBJ2-7 and V is TRBV27, with 7 bases that match TRBD1. CDR1 MNHEY and CDR2 SMNVEV come from the germline V gene (reference sequence). Trimming cost V 8 bases and J 2 bases; bases outside gene matches: 9. The CDR3 length is 14 residues.

J is TRBJ1-3 and V is TRBV5-1, with TRBD1 as a possible D gene (6 bases). The germline V gene encodes CDR1 SGHRS and CDR2 YFSETQ. The V end lost 5 bases, the J end lost 0 bases, and 21 bases lay between the germline ends. CDR3 length equals 18 residues. The CDR3 DNA reads as TGCGCCAGCAGGTCGGCAGGGGACCCTCTTAGCTCTGGAAACACCATATATTTT. It codes for CASRSAGDPLSSGNTIYF. Complete variable domain (other parts from reference TRBV5-1 and TRBJ1-3): KAGVTQTPRYLIKTRGQQVTLSCSPISGHRSVSWYQQTPGQGLQFLFEYFSETQRNKGNFPGRFSGRQFSNSRSEMNVSTLELGDSALYLCASRSAGDPLSSGNTIYFGEGSWLTVV.

This clonotype was picked up a small number of times. CDR3 nucleotide sequence: TGTGCCAGCAGTTACTCCCTCGGTAGCACAGAGACCCAGTACTTC. This codes for CASSYSLGSTETQYF. The chain employs TRBV6-5 and TRBJ2-5, with D hard to call. Per the germline V gene, CDR1 is MNHEY and CDR2 is SVGAGI. V dropped 0 bases and J dropped 4 bases, with 12 bases sitting between them. This CDR3 spans 15 amino acids.

This clonotype has more than one count but fewer than ten. The rearrangement links TRBV10-3 to TRBJ2-7; perhaps D is TRBD1 or TRBD2 (5 bases each). This CDR3 region has 13 residues. Germline values: CDR1 ENHRY, CDR2 SYGVKD. Deletions cut 10 bases from V and 0 bases from J, with 13 bases between. CDR3 sequence: CATRDQSSYEQYF. In DNA form, the CDR3 reads TGTGCCACCCGGGACCAGAGCTCCTACGAGCAGTACTTC.

This clonotype appeared a few times. This chain connects TRBV9 to TRBJ2-7; the match to TRBD2 covers 7 bases. V was clipped by 4 bases and J by 4 bases; unmatched bases: 11. The CDR3 contains 15 residues. Looked up from germline, CDR1 is SGDLS and CDR2 is YYNGEE. CDR3 DNA sequence: TGTGCCAGCAGCCCTCATGGGGCGGGAGTATACGAGCAGTACTTC. Amino acids: CASSPHGAGVYEQYF.

The chain employs TRBV7-7 and TRBJ1-3, with TRBD1 identical over 8 bases. Germline CDR1 and CDR2: SSHAT and FNYEAQ (reference sequence). The length of the CDR3 is 17 residues. Losses at the gene ends were 7 bases for V and 2 bases for J; bases not matched to a gene: 13. The CDR3 here is CASTEPYRGRTGNTIYF. As DNA, the CDR3 is TGTGCCAGCACCGAACCGTACAGGGGGAGAACTGGAAACACCATATATTTT.

The sample holds many counts of this clonotype. This chain joins TRBV7-2 and TRBJ2-1; a weak D match, TRBD2 (5 bases). The germline CDR1 and CDR2 sequences are SGHTA and FQGNSA. The CDR3 length is 14 residues. V lost 2 bases and J lost 0, with 5 bases in between. The CDR3 region has the DNA TGTGCCAGCAGCTTACGGGACTCCTACAATGAGCAGTTCTTC. It is translated as CASSLRDSYNEQFF. The variable domain in full, with the rest retrieved from reference TRBV7-2 and TRBJ2-1, is GAGVSQSPSNKVTEKGKDVELRCDPISGHTALYWYRQSLGQGLEFLIYFQGNSAPDKSGLPSDRFSAERTGGSVSTLTIQRTQQEDSAVYLCASSLRDSYNEQFFGPGTRLTVL.

This sequence joins TRBV12-3 or TRBV12-4 and TRBJ2-5; TRBD1 agrees at 9 bases. Trimming took 9 bases from V and 5 from J; bases not matched to a gene: 7. The CDR3 is 13 residues long. In nucleotides, the CDR3 is TGTGCCAGTAAAACAGGGGGCTGGGAGACCCAGTACTTC. As protein: CASKTGGWETQYF.

Here the CDR3 DNA reads TGCGCCAGCAGCTCCCGGACAGATTTGAACACTGAAGCTTTCTTT. Encoded protein: CASSSRTDLNTEAFF. This sequence joins TRBV5-1 and TRBJ1-1, with a tentative D call TRBD1 (6 bases). Germline assignment: CDR1 SGHRS and CDR2 YFSETQ. The CDR3 spans 15 residues. V was cut by 3 bases and J by 0 bases, with 12 bases left in between.

The chain carries TRBV29-1 and TRBJ1-6; D is ambiguous. The V end lost 8 bases, the J end lost 7 bases, and 15 bases lay between the germline ends. The CDR3 sequence is 13 residues long. Looked up from germline, CDR1 is SQVTM and CDR2 is ANQGSEA. CDR3 loop: CSTQDVPNSPLHF. CDR3 bases: TGCAGCACCCAGGACGTACCAAATTCACCCCTCCACTTT.

DNA of the CDR3: TGTGCCACCAGCAGAGGCTGGGGCGCTCAGCCCCAGCATTTT. Translating gives CATSRGWGAQPQHF. V gene TRBV15 combines with J gene TRBJ1-5, with TRBD1 as a possible D gene (5 bases). Trimming cost V 1 base and J 6 bases, with 10 bases left between them. Germline CDR1 reads LNHNV; CDR2 reads YYDKDF (reference sequence). The CDR3 loop spans 14 amino acids.

Details on this clonotype: A read error may produce the germline difference seen at one junction end. The chain carries TRBV20-1 and TRBJ2-1; 7 positions match TRBD2. Germline CDR1 and CDR2: DFQATT and SNEGSKA (reference sequence). The CDR3 runs to 16 residues. DNA of the CDR3: TGCTGTGCTAGAGTTCGCGGGGGTGGCGTCGACAATGAGCAGTTCTTC. Protein: CCARVRGGGVDNEQFF.

This rearrangement joins TRBV20-1 to TRBJ2-2; D is unresolved. The CDR3 consists of 13 residues. The V end was cut by 0 bases, the J end by 7 bases, with 9 bases between. CDR1 and CDR2 (germline): DFQATT, SNEGSKA (reference sequence). CDR3 coding DNA: TGCAGTGCTAGAGATCTTTGGGTCGGGGAGCTGTTTTTT. Translated: CSARDLWVGELFF.

The chain carries TRBV7-3 and TRBJ2-2; possibly TRBD2 for D (6 bases). Trimming took off 0 bases at V and 2 bases at J, with 13 bases between the two ends. This CDR3 region has 17 residues. CDR1 is SGHTA and CDR2 is FQGTGA in the germline V gene. This CDR3 reads CASSLTALAPNTGELFF. The DNA for the CDR3 is TGTGCCAGCAGCTTAACGGCCCTAGCGCCCAACACCGGGGAGCTGTTTTTT.